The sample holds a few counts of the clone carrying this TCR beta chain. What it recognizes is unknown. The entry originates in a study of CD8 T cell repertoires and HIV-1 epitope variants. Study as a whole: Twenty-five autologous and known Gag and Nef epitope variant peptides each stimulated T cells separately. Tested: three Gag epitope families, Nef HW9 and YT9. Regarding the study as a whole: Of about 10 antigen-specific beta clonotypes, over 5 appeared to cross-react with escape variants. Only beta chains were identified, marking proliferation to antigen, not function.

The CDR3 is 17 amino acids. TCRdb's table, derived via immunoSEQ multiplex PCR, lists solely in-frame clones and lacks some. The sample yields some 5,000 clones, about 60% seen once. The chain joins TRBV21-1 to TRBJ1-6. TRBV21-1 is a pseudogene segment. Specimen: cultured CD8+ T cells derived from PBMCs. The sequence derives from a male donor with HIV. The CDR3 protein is CASSFYHVCSYNSPLHF. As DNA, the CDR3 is TGTGCCAGCAGCTTTTACCACGTATGCTCCTATAATTCACCCCTCCACTTT.